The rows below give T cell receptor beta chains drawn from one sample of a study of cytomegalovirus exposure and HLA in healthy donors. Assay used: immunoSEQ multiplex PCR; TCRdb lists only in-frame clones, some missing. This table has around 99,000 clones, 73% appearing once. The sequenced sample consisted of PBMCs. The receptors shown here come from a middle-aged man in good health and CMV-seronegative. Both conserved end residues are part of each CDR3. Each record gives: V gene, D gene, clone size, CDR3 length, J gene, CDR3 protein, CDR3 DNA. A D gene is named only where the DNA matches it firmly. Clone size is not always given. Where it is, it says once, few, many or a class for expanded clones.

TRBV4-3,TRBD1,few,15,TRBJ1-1,CASSQDGQGASEAFF,TGCGCCAGCAGCCAAGATGGACAGGGAGCTTCAGAAGCTTTCTTT
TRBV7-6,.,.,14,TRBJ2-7,CASSSQQGGSEQYF,TGTGCCAGCAGCTCCCAACAGGGTGGGTCCGAGCAGTACTTC
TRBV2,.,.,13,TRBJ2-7,CASRIGVVSEQYF,TGTGCCAGCAGGATAGGGGTGGTTAGCGAGCAGTACTTC
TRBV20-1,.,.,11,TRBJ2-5,CSAPPIETQYF,TGCAGTGCTCCCCCCATAGAGACCCAGTACTTC
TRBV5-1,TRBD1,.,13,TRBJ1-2,CASSAGQGGGYTF,TGCGCCAGCAGCGCCGGACAGGGGGGTGGCTACACCTTC
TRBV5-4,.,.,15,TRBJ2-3,CASSLDSTGTDTQYF,TGTGCCAGCAGCTTGGACTCAACGGGGACAGATACGCAGTATTTT
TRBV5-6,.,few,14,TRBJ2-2,CASYRLTNTGELFF,TGTGCCAGCTACAGGCTCACGAACACCGGGGAGCTGTTTTTT
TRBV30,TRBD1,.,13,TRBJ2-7,CAWSSGQGLEQYF,TGTGCCTGGTCATCGGGACAGGGGTTAGAGCAGTACTTC
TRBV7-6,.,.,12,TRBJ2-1,CASTSRGIEQFF,TGTGCCAGCACCTCCCGGGGGATTGAGCAGTTCTTC
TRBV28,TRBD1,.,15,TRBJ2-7,CASRETGEHAYEQYF,TGTGCCAGCAGGGAGACAGGGGAACACGCCTACGAGCAGTACTTC
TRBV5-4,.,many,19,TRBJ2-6,CASSLKAGQSTSGANVLTF,TGTGCCAGCAGTTTGAAGGCGGGACAGAGCACCTCTGGGGCCAACGTCCTGACTTTC
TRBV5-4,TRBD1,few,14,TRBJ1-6,CASTSPGQTSPLHF,TGTGCCAGCACCTCCCCGGGACAGACTTCACCCCTCCACTTT
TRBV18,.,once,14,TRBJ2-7,CASSPSRGSYEQYF,TGTGCCAGCTCACCCTCTAGGGGTTCCTACGAGCAGTACTTC
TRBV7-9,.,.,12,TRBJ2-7,CASSLSGCEQYF,TGTGCCAGCAGCTTATCAGGGTGCGAGCAGTACTTC
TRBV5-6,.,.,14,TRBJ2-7,CASSGSYYSYEQYF,TGTGCCAGCAGCGGGAGCTACTACTCCTACGAGCAGTACTTC
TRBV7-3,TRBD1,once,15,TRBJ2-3,CASSPTGGGTDTQYF,TGTGCCAGCAGCCCGACAGGGGGCGGAACAGATACGCAGTATTTT
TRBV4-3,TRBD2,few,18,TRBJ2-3,CASSHLGVASGSTDTQYF,TGCGCCAGCAGCCATCTAGGGGTGGCTAGCGGTAGCACAGATACGCAGTATTTT
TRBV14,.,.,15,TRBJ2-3,CASSQWQGGTDTQYF,TGTGCCAGCAGCCAATGGCAGGGCGGCACAGATACGCAGTATTTT
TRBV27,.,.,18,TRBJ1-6,CASRLGGGGQGKDSPLHF,TGTGCCAGCAGACTCGGGGGTGGAGGTCAGGGTAAGGATTCACCCCTCCACTTT
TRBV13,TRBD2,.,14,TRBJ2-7,CASSSGLALYEQYF,TGTGCCAGCAGCTCAGGACTAGCCCTCTACGAGCAGTACTTC
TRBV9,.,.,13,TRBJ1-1,CASRGPGNTEAFF,TGTGCCAGCAGGGGCCCTGGAAACACTGAAGCTTTCTTT
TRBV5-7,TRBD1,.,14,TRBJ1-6,CASSSGQSNSPLHF,TGTGCCAGCAGCTCGGGACAGAGTAATTCACCCCTCCACTTT
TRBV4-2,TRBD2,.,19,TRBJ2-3,CASSQVLAGGIGSPDTQYF,TGTGCCAGCAGCCAAGTACTAGCGGGGGGGATCGGGTCGCCAGATACGCAGTATTTT
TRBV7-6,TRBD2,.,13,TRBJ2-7,CASSDETSGEQYF,TGTGCCAGCAGCGACGAGACTAGCGGCGAGCAGTACTTC
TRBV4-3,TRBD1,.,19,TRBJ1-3,CASSPGQPFTLSSGNTIYF,TGCGCCAGCAGCCCGGGACAGCCTTTTACCCTTAGCTCTGGAAACACCATATATTTT